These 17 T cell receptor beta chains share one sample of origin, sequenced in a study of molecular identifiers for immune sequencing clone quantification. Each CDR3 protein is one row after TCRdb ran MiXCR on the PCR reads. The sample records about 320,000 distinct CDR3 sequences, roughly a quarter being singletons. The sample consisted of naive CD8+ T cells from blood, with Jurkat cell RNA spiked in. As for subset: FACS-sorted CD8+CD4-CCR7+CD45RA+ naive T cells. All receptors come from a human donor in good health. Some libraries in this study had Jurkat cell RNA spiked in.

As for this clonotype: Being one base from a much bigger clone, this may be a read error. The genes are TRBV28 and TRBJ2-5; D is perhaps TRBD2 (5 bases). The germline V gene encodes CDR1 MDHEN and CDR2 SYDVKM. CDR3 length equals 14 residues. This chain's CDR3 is CTSSPSGAWETQYF. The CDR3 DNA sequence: TGTACCAGCAGTCCAAGCGGAGCGTGGGAGACCCAGTACTTC.

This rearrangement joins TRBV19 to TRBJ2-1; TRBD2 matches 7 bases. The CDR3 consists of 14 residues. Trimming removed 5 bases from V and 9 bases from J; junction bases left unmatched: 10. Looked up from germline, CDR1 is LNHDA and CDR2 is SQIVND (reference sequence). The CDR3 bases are TGTGCCAGTAGTCTGCGGGAGTACATGGGTGAGCAGTTCTTC. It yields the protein CASSLREYMGEQFF.

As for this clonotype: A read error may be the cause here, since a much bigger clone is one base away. CDR3 in amino acids: CASSPLTDYAQYF. As DNA, the CDR3 is TGTGCCAGCAGCCCACTGACAGATTACGCGCAGTACTTC. This chain joins TRBV7-2 and TRBJ2-7; perhaps TRBD1 as D (5 bases). The CDR3 totals 13 residues. Germline CDR1 and CDR2: SGHTA and FQGNSA.

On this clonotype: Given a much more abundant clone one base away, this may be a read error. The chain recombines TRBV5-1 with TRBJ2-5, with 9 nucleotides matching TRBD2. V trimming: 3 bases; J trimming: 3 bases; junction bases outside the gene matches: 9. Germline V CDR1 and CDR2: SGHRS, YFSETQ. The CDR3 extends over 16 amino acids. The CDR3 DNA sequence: TGCGCCAGCAGCTGCGGGGGGGCAGCGAAAGAAGAGACCCAGTACTTC. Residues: CASSCGGAAKEETQYF.

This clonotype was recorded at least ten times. The CDR3 region has the DNA TGTGCCAGCAGCCCTCATACTAGCGGGAGACCGATTAGCAACCAAGAGACCCAGTACTTC. Protein: CASSPHTSGRPISNQETQYF. V and J are TRBV7-9 and TRBJ2-5, with 11 positions matching TRBD2. Per germline, CDR1 SEHNR and CDR2 FQNEAQ (reference sequence). The CDR3 loop spans 20 amino acids. V was pared by 5 bases and J by 0 bases, with 17 bases of the junction left unmatched.

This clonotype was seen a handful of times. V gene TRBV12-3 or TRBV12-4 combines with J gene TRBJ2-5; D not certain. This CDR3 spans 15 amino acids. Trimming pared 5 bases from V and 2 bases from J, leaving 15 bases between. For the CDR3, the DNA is TGTGCCAGCAGTCCCCCCCCGTTGGCTCAAGAGACCCAGTACTTC. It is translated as CASSPPPLAQETQYF.

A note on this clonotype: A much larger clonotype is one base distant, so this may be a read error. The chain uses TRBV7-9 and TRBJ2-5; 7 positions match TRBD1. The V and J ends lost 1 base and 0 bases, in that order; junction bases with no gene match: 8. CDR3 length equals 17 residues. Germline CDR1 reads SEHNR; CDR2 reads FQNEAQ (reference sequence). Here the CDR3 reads CASSLGMDRRYQETQYF. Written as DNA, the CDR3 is TGTGCCAGCAGCTTAGGAATGGACAGGAGATACCAAGAGACCCAGTACTTC.

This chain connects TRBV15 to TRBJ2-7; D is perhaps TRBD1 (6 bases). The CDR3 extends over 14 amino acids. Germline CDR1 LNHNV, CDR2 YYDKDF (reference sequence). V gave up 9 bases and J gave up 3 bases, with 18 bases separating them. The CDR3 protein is CATRDLGAIYEQYF. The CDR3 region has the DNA TGTGCCACGCGAGATTTGGGGGCGATCTACGAGCAGTACTTC.

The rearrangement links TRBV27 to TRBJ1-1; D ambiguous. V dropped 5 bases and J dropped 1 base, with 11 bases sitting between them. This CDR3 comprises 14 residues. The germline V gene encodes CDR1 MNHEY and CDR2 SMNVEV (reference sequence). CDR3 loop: CASSPNGRNTEAFF. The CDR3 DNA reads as TGTGCCAGCAGTCCGAACGGACGGAACACTGAAGCTTTCTTT.

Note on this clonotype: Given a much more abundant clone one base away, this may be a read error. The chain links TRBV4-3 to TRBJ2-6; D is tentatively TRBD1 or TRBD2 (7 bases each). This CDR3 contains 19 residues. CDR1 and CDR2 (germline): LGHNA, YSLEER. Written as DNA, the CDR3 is TGCGCCAGCAGCCAAGAATTGGCAGGGGGGGAAATAGGGGCCAACGTCCTGCCTTTC. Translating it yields CASSQELAGGEIGANVLPF.

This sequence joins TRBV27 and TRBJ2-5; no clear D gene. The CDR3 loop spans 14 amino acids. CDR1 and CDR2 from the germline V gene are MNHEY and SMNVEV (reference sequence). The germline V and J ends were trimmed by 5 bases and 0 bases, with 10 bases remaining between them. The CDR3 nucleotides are TGTGCCAGCAGTCCAACAATGAACCAAGAGACCCAGTACTTC. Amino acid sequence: CASSPTMNQETQYF.

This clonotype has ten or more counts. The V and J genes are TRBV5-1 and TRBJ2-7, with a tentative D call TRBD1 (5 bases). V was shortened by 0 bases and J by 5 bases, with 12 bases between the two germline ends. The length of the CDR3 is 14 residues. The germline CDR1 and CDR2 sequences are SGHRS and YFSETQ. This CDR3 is CASSLGQGIDEQYF. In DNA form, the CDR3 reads TGCGCCAGCAGCTTGGGGCAGGGAATTGACGAGCAGTACTTC.

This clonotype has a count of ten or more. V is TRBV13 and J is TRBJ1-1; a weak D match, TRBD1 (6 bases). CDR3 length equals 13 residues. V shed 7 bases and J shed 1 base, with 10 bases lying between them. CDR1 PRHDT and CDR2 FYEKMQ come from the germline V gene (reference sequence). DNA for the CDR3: TGTGCCAGCATCGGACAGCAGAACACTGAAGCTTTCTTT. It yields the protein CASIGQQNTEAFF.

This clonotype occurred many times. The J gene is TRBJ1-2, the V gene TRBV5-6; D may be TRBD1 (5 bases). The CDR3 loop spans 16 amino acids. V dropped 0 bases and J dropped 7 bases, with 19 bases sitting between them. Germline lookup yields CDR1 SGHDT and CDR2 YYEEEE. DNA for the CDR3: TGTGCCAGCAGCTTGGACTTTTCGGACAATGCCCGTGGCTACACCTTC. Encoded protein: CASSLDFSDNARGYTF.

As DNA, the CDR3 is TGTGCCAGCAGCTTAGGTAGCGGGGCCTTTGGGCAGTTCTTC. This codes for CASSLGSGAFGQFF. This chain uses TRBV5-6 with TRBJ2-1, with 8 nucleotides matching TRBD2. This CDR3 contains 14 residues. The J segment lost 12 bases and the V segment lost 2 bases, leaving 10 bases of the junction unmatched. Germline CDR1 SGHDT, CDR2 YYEEEE.

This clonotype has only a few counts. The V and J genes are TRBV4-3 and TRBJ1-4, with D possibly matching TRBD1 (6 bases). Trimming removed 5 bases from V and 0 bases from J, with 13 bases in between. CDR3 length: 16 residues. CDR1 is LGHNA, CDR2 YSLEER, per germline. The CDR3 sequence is CASSYADSATNEKLFF. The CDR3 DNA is TGCGCCAGCAGCTACGCGGACAGTGCAACTAATGAAAAACTGTTTTTT.

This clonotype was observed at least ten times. The CDR3 DNA sequence: TGTGCCTGGCGGACAGGAGGGTCGCAGTATTTT. Protein sequence: CAWRTGGSQYF. This chain uses TRBV30 with TRBJ2-3; a weak D match, TRBD1 (7 bases). The germline V and J ends were trimmed by 5 bases and 10 bases, with 13 bases remaining between them. Germline lookup yields CDR1 GTSNPN and CDR2 SVGIG (reference sequence). The CDR3 is 11 amino acids. Variable domain in full (rest from reference TRBV30 and TRBJ2-3): SQTIHQWPATLVQPVGSPLSLECTVEGTSNPNLYWYRQAAGRGLQLLFYSVGIGQISSEVPQNLSASRPQDRQFILSSKKLLLSDSGFYLCAWRTGGSQYFGPGTRLTVL.